The rows below give T cell receptor beta chains drawn from one sample of a study of identical twins. TCRdb used MiXCR to reprocess the 5' RACE reads, holding one entry per CDR3 protein. The table includes about 520,000 distinct CDR3 sequences, about 20% detected once. The same specimen was also included in a second study, on T cells expressing NK-cell markers.

The sequenced sample was CD4+ T cells sorted from blood. The receptors were gathered from a woman between 18 and 29 years old in good health. The CDR3 runs from the conserved cysteine through the conserved F or W. A D gene is named only where the DNA matches it firmly. A clone size is listed for some rows: how often the clone was seen (once, few, many), or a class if it is expanded.

NA TRBJ2-1 TRBV20-1 TRBD2 CSVKRGLNNEQFF TGCAGTGTCAAGCGGGGCCTTAACAATGAGCAGTTCTTC
few TRBJ2-7 TRBV10-2 NA CASSSGGPGEQYF TGCGCCAGCAGTTCCGGAGGGCCGGGCGAGCAGTACTTC
NA TRBJ1-5 TRBV29-1 NA CSVVEQNNQPQHF TGCAGCGTTGTGGAACAGAACAATCAGCCCCAGCATTTT
few TRBJ2-2 TRBV15 NA CATSSHTGELFF TGTGCCACCAGCAGCCACACCGGGGAGCTGTTTTTT
NA TRBJ1-6 TRBV6-1 NA CASREMLPLHF TGTGCCAGCAGGGAGATGTTACCCCTCCACTTT
few TRBJ2-3 TRBV20-1 TRBD2 CSARGTNTDTQYF TGCAGTGCTAGGGGGACTAACACAGATACGCAGTATTTT
NA TRBJ2-7 TRBV20-1 NA CSASQGFRTTGGYEQYF TGCAGTGCTTCCCAAGGGTTCCGGACGACTGGGGGTTACGAGCAGTACTTC
NA TRBJ1-1 TRBV9 NA CASSVDGRGATFF TGTGCCAGCAGCGTAGATGGGCGGGGGGCAACTTTCTTT
few TRBJ2-5 TRBV20-1 TRBD2 CSAIRLAEQETQYF TGCAGTGCTATCCGACTAGCGGAACAAGAGACCCAGTACTTC
NA TRBJ2-7 TRBV5-1 TRBD1 CASSSSGQGISEQYF TGCGCCAGCAGCTCCTCGGGACAGGGAATTAGCGAGCAGTACTTC
few TRBJ2-7 TRBV7-2 NA CASSLARRSYEQYF TGTGCCAGCAGCTTAGCGCGCCGGTCCTACGAGCAGTACTTC
NA TRBJ2-7 TRBV10-3 NA CAISAQGNYEQYF TGTGCCATCAGTGCACAGGGTAACTACGAGCAGTACTTC
NA TRBJ2-7 TRBV20-1 TRBD2 CSATGTRSGQYF TGCAGCGCCACAGGGACTAGGAGCGGGCAGTACTTC
many TRBJ2-3 TRBV5-1 NA CASSRGSGTDTQYF TGCGCCAGCAGCCGCGGGTCCGGCACAGATACGCAGTATTTT
few TRBJ2-5 TRBV7-7 NA CASTSGGTQYF TGTGCTAGCACCTCCGGTGGGACCCAGTACTTC
NA TRBJ2-1 TRBV27 TRBD2 CASSHRPSGSSYNEQFF TGTGCCAGCAGTCATCGACCTAGCGGGAGCTCCTACAATGAGCAGTTCTTC
NA TRBJ1-1 TRBV19 NA CASSITVRKNTEAFF TGTGCCAGTAGTATAACGGTCAGGAAGAACACTGAAGCTTTCTTT
NA TRBJ2-5 TRBV5-1 TRBD2 CASSVSGGARETQYF TGCGCCAGCAGCGTTTCCGGGGGGGCCCGGGAGACCCAGTACTTC
few TRBJ2-2 TRBV7-9 NA CASRPHGPGELFF TGTGCCAGCAGACCTCACGGGCCCGGGGAGCTGTTTTTT
NA TRBJ2-1 TRBV5-1 TRBD2 CASTGTSRNEQFF TGCGCCAGCACCGGGACTAGCAGAAATGAGCAGTTCTTC
once TRBJ2-5 TRBV5-8 NA CASNSGTNQETQYF TGTGCCAGCAACTCCGGGACAAACCAAGAGACCCAGTACTTC
NA TRBJ1-1 TRBV7-6 TRBD1 CASSLADRGEAFF TGTGCCAGCAGCTTAGCCGACAGGGGAGAAGCTTTCTTT
NA TRBJ2-7 TRBV10-2 TRBD2 CASSPGLAGAISYEQYF TGCGCCAGCAGCCCGGGACTAGCGGGGGCCATCTCCTACGAGCAGTACTTC
NA TRBJ2-1 TRBV6-2/TRBV6-3 TRBD2 CASRTSGSVEQFF TGTGCCAGTAGGACTAGCGGGAGTGTTGAGCAGTTCTTC
few TRBJ2-6 TRBV12-3/TRBV12-4 NA CASSSPNSGANVLTF TGTGCCAGCAGTTCTCCGAACTCTGGGGCCAACGTCCTGACTTTC
NA TRBJ2-7 TRBV20-1 NA CSARGGREPYEQYF TGCAGTGCTAGAGGGGGAAGGGAACCTTACGAGCAGTACTTC
few TRBJ2-7 TRBV10-2 NA CASSVSRYEQYF TGCGCCAGCAGTGTAAGTCGGTACGAGCAGTACTTC
NA TRBJ2-2 TRBV25-1 NA CASSGVTPNTGELFF TGTGCCAGCAGTGGGGTCACGCCGAACACCGGGGAGCTGTTTTTT
NA TRBJ1-5 TRBV10-3 NA CAISGAGNQPQHF TGTGCCATCAGCGGGGCCGGCAATCAGCCCCAGCATTTT